This entry lists 13 T cell receptor beta chains sequenced from one sample in a study of tumor T cells in aggressive B-cell lymphoma. Sequencing was performed with immunoSEQ multiplex PCR; in TCRdb, only in-frame clones are kept and a portion is missing. Counted here are approximately 12,000 clones, approximately 91% occurring once; the ten biggest clones make up roughly 2%. Sequenced input: tumor tissue. Receptors originate from an adult with diffuse large B cell lymphoma.

This clone was detected once. The genes are TRBV4-2 and TRBJ2-3; D call uncertain. CDR3 length: 15 amino acids. The V end lost 1 base, the J end lost 2 bases, and 10 bases lay between the germline ends. Germline values: CDR1 LGHNA, CDR2 YNFKEQ. This CDR3 reads CASSQVQADTDTQYF. CDR3 coding DNA: TGTGCCAGCAGCCAAGTTCAGGCCGACACAGATACGCAGTATTTT.

This rearrangement joins TRBV4-2 to TRBJ1-2; TRBD1 matches 10 bases. After removal of 3 bases from V and 8 bases from J, the junction contained 6 bases not matched to a gene. Germline CDR1 is LGHNA and CDR2 is YNFKEQ. The CDR3 is 14 amino acids. The CDR3 nucleotides read TGTGCCAGCAGCCAGCCCGGGACAGGGGACGGCTACACCTTC. Translating it yields CASSQPGTGDGYTF.

V gene TRBV27 combines with J gene TRBJ2-1; 9 bases match TRBD2. From germline, CDR1 is MNHEY and CDR2 SMNVEV (reference sequence). CDR3 length equals 13 residues. With V trimmed by 6 bases and J by 9 bases, 6 bases remained unmatched. The CDR3 bases are TGTGCCAGCAGGGCGGGGGGGCGTGGTGAGCAGTTCTTC. This sequence encodes CASRAGGRGEQFF.

V usage is TRBV19 and J usage is TRBJ1-2, with D possibly matching TRBD1 (6 bases). The germline V gene has CDR1 LNHDA and CDR2 SQIVND (reference sequence). The CDR3 has 14 amino acids. The V end was cut by 1 base, the J end by 4 bases, with 10 bases between. The CDR3 bases are TGTGCCAGTAGTATAGGGGACAATCGCTATGGCTACACCTTC. Translated: CASSIGDNRYGYTF.

The V gene is TRBV29-1, the J gene TRBJ1-3, with D hard to call. This CDR3 is 12 amino acids long. Germline-derived CDR1 and CDR2 are SQVTM and ANQGSEA. DNA for the CDR3: TGCAGTTCCACGAGCTCTGGAAACACCATATATTTT. This encodes CSSTSSGNTIYF.

The chain links TRBV5-5 to TRBJ1-4, with 12 bases matching TRBD1. With V trimmed by 4 bases and J by 7 bases, 5 bases remained unmatched. The germline CDR1 and CDR2 sequences are SGHKS and YYEKEE (reference sequence). CDR3 length: 15 amino acids. CDR3 protein: CASSRDRGLGEKLFF. The CDR3 bases are TGTGCCAGCAGCCGGGACAGGGGGCTAGGTGAAAAACTGTTTTTT.

The V and J genes are TRBV18 and TRBJ2-1; 9 bases agree with TRBD2. The CDR3 spans 17 residues. Germline values: CDR1 KGHSH, CDR2 LQKENI. V lost 4 bases to trimming and J lost 2 bases; unmatched junction nucleotides: 9. The CDR3 is CASSQQTSGAAYNEQFF. Here the CDR3 DNA reads TGTGCCAGCTCACAGCAGACTAGCGGTGCGGCCTACAATGAGCAGTTCTTC.

The count of this clone is one. Relative to the germline gene, one junction end is altered; a read error may explain this. The genes are TRBV29-1 and TRBJ2-7, with 13 bases lining up with TRBD2. This CDR3 comprises 16 residues. CDR1 SQVTM and CDR2 ANQGSEA come from the germline V gene. CDR3 sequence (DNA): TGTAGCGTTGTTACTCTACTAGCGGGAGGGCCCCACGAGCAGTACTTC. Protein: CSVVTLLAGGPHEQYF.

The V gene is TRBV4-2, the J gene TRBJ2-2; 10 nucleotides align to TRBD2. Germline loops: CDR1 LGHNA, CDR2 YNFKEQ. CDR3 length: 17 residues. V was clipped by 2 bases and J by 2 bases; unmatched bases: 5. As DNA, the CDR3 is TGTGCCAGCAGCCAACACCTAGCGGGAGTTAACACCGGGGAGCTGTTTTTT. As protein: CASSQHLAGVNTGELFF.

CDR3 protein: CASSLAPEPWETQYF. Here the CDR3 DNA reads TGTGCCAGCAGCTTAGCTCCTGAGCCGTGGGAGACCCAGTACTTC. The chain uses TRBV11-2 and TRBJ2-5; no clear D gene. Germline assignment: CDR1 SGHAT and CDR2 FQNNGV. Trimming pared 1 base from V and 5 bases from J, leaving 14 bases between. This CDR3 comprises 15 residues.

The V call is TRBV18, the J call TRBJ1-4; D not resolved. This CDR3 comprises 13 residues. In germline, CDR1 is KGHSH, CDR2 LQKENI. V gave up 2 bases and J gave up 8 bases, with 9 bases separating them. The CDR3 coding sequence is TGTGCCAGCTCACCAAGGAACGGGGAAAAACTGTTTTTT. Translating it yields CASSPRNGEKLFF. Drawing the rest from reference TRBV18 and TRBJ1-4, the complete variable domain is NAGVMQNPRHLVRRRGQEARLRCSPMKGHSHVYWYRQLPEEGLKFMVYLQKENIIDESGMPKERFSAEFPKEGPSILRIQQVVRGDSAAYFCASSPRNGEKLFFGSGTQLSVL.

This rearrangement joins TRBV18 to TRBJ1-1; 7 bases are a match to TRBD1. This CDR3 has 14 amino acids. V was pared by 6 bases and J by 4 bases, with 8 bases of the junction left unmatched. Germline values: CDR1 KGHSH, CDR2 LQKENI. This CDR3 reads CASSLRQGPTEAFF. For the CDR3, the DNA is TGTGCCAGCTCGCTCAGACAGGGCCCCACTGAAGCTTTCTTT.

This chain joins TRBV5-1 and TRBJ2-3, with 11 bases matching TRBD2. The V segment lost 3 bases and the J segment 6 bases; nucleotides outside the gene matches: 15. CDR1 is SGHRS, CDR2 YFSETQ, per germline. The CDR3 has 18 amino acids. CDR3: CASSSTVPGLAATDTQYF. The CDR3 DNA reads TGCGCCAGCAGCTCCACAGTTCCGGGACTAGCGGCGACGGATACGCAGTATTTT.